Following are 9 T cell receptor beta chains from one sample sequenced in a study of identical twins. TCRdb processed the 5' RACE reads anew with MiXCR; each CDR3 protein has one entry. The sample lists approximately 700,000 distinct CDR3 sequences, around 6.1% seen once, with about 1.8% in the top ten. The sequenced sample consisted of naive T cells sorted from blood. These receptors originate from a man younger than 35 in good health.

Only a few counts were recorded for this clonotype. The chain has TRBV6-1 and TRBJ1-4; 10 positions match TRBD1. CDR1 and CDR2 from the germline V gene are MNHNS and SASEGT. The CDR3 has 13 amino acids. The ends lost 11 bases at V and 3 bases at J; junction bases unmatched: 3. CDR3 region: CAGQGGPNEKLFF. CDR3 DNA: TGTGCCGGACAGGGGGGACCTAATGAAAAACTGTTTTTT.

This clonotype showed up many times. The V gene is TRBV12-3 or TRBV12-4, the J gene TRBJ1-5; D gene unclear. V lost 8 bases and J lost 0, with 8 bases in between. The CDR3 length is 13 residues. CDR3 region: CASVLDSNQPQHF. The DNA for the CDR3 is TGTGCCAGCGTCCTAGATAGCAATCAGCCCCAGCATTTT.

This chain uses TRBV7-9 with TRBJ2-5; 9 bases are shared with TRBD1. CDR1 and CDR2 from the germline V gene are SEHNR and FQNEAQ (reference sequence). J was trimmed by 5 bases and V by 6 bases; bases with no gene match: 7. The CDR3 extends over 14 amino acids. DNA of the CDR3: TGTGCCAGCAGGCGGACAGGGGCAGGGGAGACCCAGTACTTC. Translation: CASRRTGAGETQYF.

This clonotype occurred a few times. The chain couples TRBV11-2 to TRBJ2-6; possible D gene TRBD1, 6 bases. Between the trimmed V and J ends, which lost 0 bases and 2 bases, there was a span of 14 bases. The CDR3 covers 18 residues. Germline V gene sequence: CDR1 SGHAT, CDR2 FQNNGV. The CDR3 nucleotides are TGTGCCAGCAGCTTAGAGGGTAATTACAGGGCTGGGGCCAACGTCCTGACTTTC. Protein: CASSLEGNYRAGANVLTF.

This clonotype has a count of ten or more. The chain recombines TRBV6-2 or TRBV6-3 with TRBJ2-5; D is ambiguous. The CDR3 covers 11 residues. CDR1 is MNHEY and CDR2 is SVGEGT in the germline V gene. V was shortened by 4 bases and J by 9 bases, with 9 bases between the two germline ends. Here the CDR3 reads CASSSWAAQYF. CDR3 DNA: TGTGCCAGCAGTTCATGGGCAGCCCAGTACTTC.

The rearrangement uses TRBV7-9 and TRBJ1-2; 8 nucleotides agree with TRBD1. After removal of 5 bases from V and 4 bases from J, the junction contained 9 bases not matched to a gene. The CDR3 consists of 15 residues. CDR1 is SEHNR and CDR2 is FQNEAQ in the germline V gene (reference sequence). CDR3 sequence reads: CASSVGEGQVYGYTF. In DNA form, the CDR3 reads TGTGCCAGCAGCGTAGGAGAGGGACAGGTCTATGGCTACACCTTC.

The chain couples TRBV27 to TRBJ2-7; 14 nucleotides match TRBD2. V lost 3 bases to trimming and J lost 5 bases; unmatched junction nucleotides: 9. There are 17 residues in the CDR3. The germline CDR1 and CDR2 sequences are MNHEY and SMNVEV (reference sequence). CDR3 bases: TGTGCCAGCAGTTTGCCGACTAGCGGGAGGGCCGGGAACGAGCAGTACTTC. Amino acids: CASSLPTSGRAGNEQYF.

This clonotype was seen repeatedly, ten times or more. The chain carries TRBV12-3 or TRBV12-4 and TRBJ1-6; D may be TRBD1 (6 bases). With 8 bases removed from V and 0 bases from J, the gap between germline ends came to 14 bases. The CDR3 loop spans 16 amino acids. The CDR3 nucleotides are TGTGCCAGCGGACAGCCGACTAGCTCCTATAATTCACCCCTCCACTTT. It is translated as CASGQPTSSYNSPLHF.

In its sample, this clonotype was seen many times. The chain uses TRBV6-5 and TRBJ2-1; D is unclear. The CDR3 is 14 amino acids. The germline V gene encodes CDR1 MNHEY and CDR2 SVGAGI. Trimming removed 2 bases from V and 7 bases from J, with 12 bases in between. The CDR3 DNA is TGTGCCAGCAGTTACACACCCGCCCGAAATGAGCAGTTCTTC. It is translated as CASSYTPARNEQFF.